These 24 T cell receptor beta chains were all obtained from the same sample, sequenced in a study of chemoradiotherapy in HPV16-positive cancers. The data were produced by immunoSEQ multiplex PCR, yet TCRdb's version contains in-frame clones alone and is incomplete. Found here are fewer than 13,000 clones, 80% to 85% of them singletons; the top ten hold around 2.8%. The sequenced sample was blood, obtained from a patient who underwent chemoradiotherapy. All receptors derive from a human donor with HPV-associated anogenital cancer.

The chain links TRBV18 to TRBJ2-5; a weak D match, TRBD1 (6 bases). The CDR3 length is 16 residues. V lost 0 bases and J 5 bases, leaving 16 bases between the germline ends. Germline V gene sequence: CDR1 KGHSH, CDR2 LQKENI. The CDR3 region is CASSPPVGASGETQYF. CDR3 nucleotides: TGTGCCAGCTCACCACCTGTGGGGGCCTCTGGGGAGACCCAGTACTTC.

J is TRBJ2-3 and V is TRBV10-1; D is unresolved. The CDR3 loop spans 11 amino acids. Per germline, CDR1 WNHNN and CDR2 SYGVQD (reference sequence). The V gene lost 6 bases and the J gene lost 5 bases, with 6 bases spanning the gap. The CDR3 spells CASRTGDTQYF. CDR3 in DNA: TGCGCCAGCAGAACGGGAGATACGCAGTATTTT.

CDR3 protein: CASSVRANNEQFF. The CDR3 DNA sequence: TGTGCCAGCAGCGTGCGAGCAAACAATGAGCAGTTCTTC. The chain has TRBV6-4 and TRBJ2-1; D is undetermined. The germline gives CDR1 MRHNA, CDR2 SNTAGT. V lost 6 bases to trimming and J lost 5 bases, with 11 bases between them. The CDR3 length is 13 residues.

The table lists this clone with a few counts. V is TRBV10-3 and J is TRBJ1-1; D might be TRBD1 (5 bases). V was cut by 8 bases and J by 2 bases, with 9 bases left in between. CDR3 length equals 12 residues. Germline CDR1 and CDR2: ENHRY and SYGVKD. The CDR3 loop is CAIRTPNTEAFF. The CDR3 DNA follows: TGTGCCATCCGGACACCCAACACTGAAGCTTTCTTT.

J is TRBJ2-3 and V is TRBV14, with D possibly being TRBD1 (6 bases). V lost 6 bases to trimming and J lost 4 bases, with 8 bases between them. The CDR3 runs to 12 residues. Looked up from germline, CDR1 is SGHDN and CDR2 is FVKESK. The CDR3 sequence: CASRQGSDTQYF. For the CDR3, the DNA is TGTGCCAGCAGACAGGGATCAGATACGCAGTATTTT.

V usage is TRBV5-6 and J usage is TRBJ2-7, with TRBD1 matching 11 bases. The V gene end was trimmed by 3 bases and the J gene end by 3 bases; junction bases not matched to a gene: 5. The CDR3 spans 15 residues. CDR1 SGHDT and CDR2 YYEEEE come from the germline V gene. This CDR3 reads CASSWGTGGHYEQYF. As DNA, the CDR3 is TGTGCCAGCAGCTGGGGGACAGGGGGACACTACGAGCAGTACTTC.

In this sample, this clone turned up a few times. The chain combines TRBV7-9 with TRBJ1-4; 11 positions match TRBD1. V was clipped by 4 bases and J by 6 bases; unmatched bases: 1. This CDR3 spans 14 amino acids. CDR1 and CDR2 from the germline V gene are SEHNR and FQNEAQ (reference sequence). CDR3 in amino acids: CASSWTGGDEKLFF. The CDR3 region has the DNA TGTGCCAGCAGCTGGACAGGGGGCGATGAAAAACTGTTTTTT. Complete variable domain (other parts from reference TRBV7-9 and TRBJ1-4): DTGVSQNPRHKITKRGQNVTFRCDPISEHNRLYWYRQTLGQGPEFLTYFQNEAQLEKSRLLSDRFSAERPKGSFSTLEIQRTEQGDSAMYLCASSWTGGDEKLFFGSGTQLSVL.

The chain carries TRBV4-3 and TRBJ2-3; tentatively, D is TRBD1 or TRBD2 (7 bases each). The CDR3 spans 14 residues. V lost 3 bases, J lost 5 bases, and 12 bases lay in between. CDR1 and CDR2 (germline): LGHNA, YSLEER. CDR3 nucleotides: TGCGCCAGCAGCCATACAGGGGAGGGAGATACGCAGTATTTT. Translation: CASSHTGEGDTQYF.

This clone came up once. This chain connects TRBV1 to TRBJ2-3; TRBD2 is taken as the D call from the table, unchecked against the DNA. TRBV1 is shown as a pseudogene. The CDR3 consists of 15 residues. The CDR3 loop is CTSSQEGTGRDTQYF. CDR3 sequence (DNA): TGCACCAGCAGCCAAGAAGGGACTGGTAGGGATACGCAGTATTTT.

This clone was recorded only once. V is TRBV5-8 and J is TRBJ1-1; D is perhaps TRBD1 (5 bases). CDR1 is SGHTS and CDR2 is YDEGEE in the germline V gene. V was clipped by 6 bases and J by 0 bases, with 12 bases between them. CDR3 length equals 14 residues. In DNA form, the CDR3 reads TGTGCCAGCACCAGGGACTCCATGAACACTGAAGCTTTCTTT. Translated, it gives CASTRDSMNTEAFF.

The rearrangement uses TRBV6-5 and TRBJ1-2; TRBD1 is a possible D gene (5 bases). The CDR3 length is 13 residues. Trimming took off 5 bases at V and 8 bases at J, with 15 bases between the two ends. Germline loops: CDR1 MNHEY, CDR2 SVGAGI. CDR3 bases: TGTGCCAGCAGTCTAGGGGTTCTGGGGGGCTACACCTTC. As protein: CASSLGVLGGYTF.

This chain's CDR3 is CASSFDGGVYNEQFF. DNA of the CDR3: TGTGCCAGCAGCTTTGACGGGGGAGTTTACAATGAGCAGTTCTTC. The genes are TRBV7-8 and TRBJ2-1; a weak D match, TRBD2 (6 bases). Deletions cut 3 bases from V and 4 bases from J, with 13 bases between. The CDR3 runs 15 residues. Germline values: CDR1 SGHVS, CDR2 FQNEAQ.

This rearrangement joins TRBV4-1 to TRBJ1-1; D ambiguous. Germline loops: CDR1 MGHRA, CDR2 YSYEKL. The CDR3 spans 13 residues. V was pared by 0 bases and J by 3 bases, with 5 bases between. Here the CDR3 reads CASSQERDTEAFF. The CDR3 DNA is TGCGCCAGCAGCCAAGAACGGGACACTGAAGCTTTCTTT.

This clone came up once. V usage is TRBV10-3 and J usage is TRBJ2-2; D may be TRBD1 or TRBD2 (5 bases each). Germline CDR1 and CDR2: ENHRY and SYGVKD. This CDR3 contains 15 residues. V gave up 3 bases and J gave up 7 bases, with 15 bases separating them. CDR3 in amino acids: CAISDSGTTGGELFF. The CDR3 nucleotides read TGTGCCATCAGTGACTCCGGGACCACGGGCGGGGAGCTGTTTTTT.

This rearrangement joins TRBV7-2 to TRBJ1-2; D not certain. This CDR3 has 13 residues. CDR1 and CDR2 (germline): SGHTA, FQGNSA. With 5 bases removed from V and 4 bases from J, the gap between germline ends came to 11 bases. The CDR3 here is CASSISGPYGYTF. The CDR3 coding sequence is TGTGCCAGCAGCATTTCCGGCCCCTATGGCTACACCTTC.

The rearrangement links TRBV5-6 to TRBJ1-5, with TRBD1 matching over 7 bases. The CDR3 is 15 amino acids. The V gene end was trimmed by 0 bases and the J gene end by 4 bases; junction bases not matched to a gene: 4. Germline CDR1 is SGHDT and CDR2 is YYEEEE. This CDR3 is CASSLGQGGNQPQHF. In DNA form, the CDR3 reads TGTGCCAGCAGCTTGGGGCAGGGGGGGAATCAGCCCCAGCATTTT.

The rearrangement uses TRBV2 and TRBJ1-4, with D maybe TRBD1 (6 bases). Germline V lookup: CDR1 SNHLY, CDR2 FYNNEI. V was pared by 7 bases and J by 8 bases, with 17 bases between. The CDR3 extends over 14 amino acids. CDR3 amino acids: CASNRQAPREKLFF. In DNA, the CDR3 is TGTGCCAGCAATAGACAGGCCCCTAGGGAAAAACTGTTTTTT.

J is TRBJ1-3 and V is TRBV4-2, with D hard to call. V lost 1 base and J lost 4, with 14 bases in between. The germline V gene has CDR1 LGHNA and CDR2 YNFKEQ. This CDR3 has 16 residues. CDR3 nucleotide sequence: TGTGCCAGCAGCCAAGGACCCTCGGTTGAGGGAAACACCATATATTTT. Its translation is CASSQGPSVEGNTIYF.

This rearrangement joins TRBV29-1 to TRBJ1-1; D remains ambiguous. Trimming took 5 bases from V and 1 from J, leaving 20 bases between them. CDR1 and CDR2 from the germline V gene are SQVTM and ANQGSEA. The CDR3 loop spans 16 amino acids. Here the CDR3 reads CSVSFPSGNSNTEAFF. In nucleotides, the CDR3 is TGCAGCGTTTCCTTTCCGTCAGGTAATTCGAACACTGAAGCTTTCTTT.

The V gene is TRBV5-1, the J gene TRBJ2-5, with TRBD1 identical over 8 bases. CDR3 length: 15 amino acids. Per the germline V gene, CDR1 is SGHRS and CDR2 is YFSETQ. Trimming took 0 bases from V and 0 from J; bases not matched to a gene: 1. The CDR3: CASSLGTGYQETQYF. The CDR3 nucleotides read TGCGCCAGCAGCTTGGGGACAGGGTACCAAGAGACCCAGTACTTC.

CDR3 sequence reads: CASSFLRVRDRGHSGELFF. In nucleotides, the CDR3 is TGTGCCAGCAGTTTCCTTAGGGTCCGGGACAGGGGGCATAGCGGGGAGCTGTTTTTT. The chain carries TRBV27 and TRBJ2-2; 12 positions match TRBD1. This CDR3 contains 19 residues. V shed 3 bases, J shed 7 bases, and the junction held 15 bases outside the gene matches. CDR1 and CDR2 (germline): MNHEY, SMNVEV (reference sequence).

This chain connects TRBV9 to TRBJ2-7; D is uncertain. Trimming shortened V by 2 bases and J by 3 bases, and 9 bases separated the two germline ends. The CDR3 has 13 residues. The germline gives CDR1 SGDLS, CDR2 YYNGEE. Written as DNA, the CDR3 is TGTGCCAGCAGCGTTAGTGACGACTACGAGCAGTACTTC. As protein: CASSVSDDYEQYF.

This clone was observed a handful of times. CDR3 nucleotide sequence: TGTGCCAGCAGCCAAATGAACACTGAAGCTTTCTTT. It is translated as CASSQMNTEAFF. This chain joins TRBV4-2 and TRBJ1-1; unclear D gene. This CDR3 region has 12 residues. Trimming took off 2 bases at V and 0 bases at J, with 1 base between the two ends. Per germline, CDR1 LGHNA and CDR2 YNFKEQ.

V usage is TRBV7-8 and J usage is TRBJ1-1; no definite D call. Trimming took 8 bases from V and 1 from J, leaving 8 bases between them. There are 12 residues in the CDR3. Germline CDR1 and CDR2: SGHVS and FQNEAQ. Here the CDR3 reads CASLGWNTEAFF. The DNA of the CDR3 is TGTGCCAGCCTAGGGTGGAACACTGAAGCTTTCTTT.